This T cell receptor (beta chain) was recovered during a study of cytomegalovirus exposure and HLA in healthy donors. On the study more broadly: A preliminary data release comprised roughly 85 million unique TCRs obtained from HLA-typed donors.

This clone was picked up one time. The antigen remains unidentified. Regarding donors, all were healthy bone marrow donors. Amplification used 60 Vbeta primers and 13 Jbeta primers. Some clones are missing from TCRdb's copy, which holds only in-frame ones; the method was immunoSEQ multiplex PCR. The data hold around 150,000 clones, with approximately 78% observed a single time. The CDR3 extends over 12 amino acids. CDR1 is MGHDK and CDR2 is SYGVNS in the germline V gene. The V end lost 11 bases, the J end lost 5 bases, and 13 bases lay between the germline ends. Points from the study as a whole: Overall, some 160 TCR beta chains were annotated as cytomegalovirus-associated.

The specimen was PBMCs. The rearrangement links TRBV25-1 to TRBJ1-5, with D hard to call. The source of this sequence is a male donor in good health and CMV-seropositive. This CDR3 is CACNLGDQPQHF. In DNA form, the CDR3 reads TGTGCCTGTAATTTGGGCGATCAGCCCCAGCATTTT.